These 9 T cell receptor beta chains share one sample of origin, sequenced in a study of blood T cells in healthy people across ages. Sample-barcoded 5' priming and a J-beta primer mix drove a second PCR of about 6 to 11 cycles. Each CDR3 protein gets one entry after TCRdb re-called the 5' RACE reads with MiXCR. The sample comprises about 1.4 million distinct CDR3 sequences, 45% to 70% of which are singletons, and over 5.5% rests with the top ten. Sequenced material: blood. These receptors were collected from a man aged 18 to 29 in good health.

The chain has TRBV9 and TRBJ2-3; D ambiguous. CDR3 length equals 14 residues. Trimming cost V 3 bases and J 4 bases, with 12 bases left between them. The germline CDR1 and CDR2 sequences are SGDLS and YYNGEE. The CDR3 sequence: CASSAVPWPDTQYF. The CDR3 coding sequence is TGTGCCAGCAGCGCAGTTCCTTGGCCAGATACGCAGTATTTT.

This clonotype came up once. The chain recombines TRBV5-8 with TRBJ2-7; 9 bases are shared with TRBD1. The J call may be in error: the DNA end matches TRBJ2-4 better. Germline CDR1 SGHTS, CDR2 YDEGEE. The CDR3 contains 14 residues. The CDR3: CASSANRGRHIQYF. CDR3 nucleotides: TGTGCCAGCAGCGCGAACAGGGGGCGGCACATTCAGTACTTC.

V gene TRBV6-2 or TRBV6-3 combines with J gene TRBJ2-7, with a weak D call TRBD2 (6 bases). CDR1 is MNHEY, CDR2 SVGEGT, per germline. Deletions cut 3 bases from V and 4 bases from J, with 13 bases between. The CDR3 totals 14 residues. The CDR3 DNA follows: TGTGCCAGCAGTTATGGCGGGACCCAGTACGAGCAGTACTTC. As protein: CASSYGGTQYEQYF.

V gene TRBV7-6 combines with J gene TRBJ2-7; maybe TRBD2 (6 bases). V dropped 4 bases and J dropped 0 bases, with 22 bases sitting between them. The CDR3 has 18 residues. CDR1 SGHVS and CDR2 FNYEAQ come from the germline V gene. The CDR3 is CASSSSRDSIPLSYEQYF. CDR3 in DNA: TGTGCCAGCAGCTCGTCCCGGGACTCCATCCCCCTCTCCTACGAGCAGTACTTC. Full variable domain (rest looked up from reference TRBV7-6 and TRBJ2-7): GAGVSQSPRYKVTKRGQDVALRCDPISGHVSLYWYRQALGQGPEFLTYFNYEAQQDKSGLPNDRFSAERPEGSISTLTIQRTEQRDSAMYRCASSSSRDSIPLSYEQYFGPGTRLTVT.

Remarks on this clonotype: At one of its ends the junction is not consistent with the germline gene, which may arise from a read error. Here the CDR3 reads CVTSRVAGSYEQYF. Here the CDR3 DNA reads TGTGTCACCAGCAGAGTGGCCGGTTCCTACGAGCAGTACTTC. V and J are TRBV15 and TRBJ2-7; D not resolved. This CDR3 spans 14 amino acids. Germline CDR1 is LNHNV and CDR2 is YYDKDF (reference sequence).

The chain recombines TRBV5-1 with TRBJ2-3; TRBD2 matches 11 bases. The ends lost 1 base at V and 6 bases at J; junction bases unmatched: 10. CDR1 is SGHRS and CDR2 is YFSETQ in the germline V gene. This CDR3 contains 17 residues. In nucleotides, the CDR3 is TGCGCCAGCAGCTTGTGGGGTAGCGGGGGGGCCTCGGATACGCAGTATTTT. Amino acids: CASSLWGSGGASDTQYF. Full variable domain (remainder filled in from reference TRBV5-1 and TRBJ2-3): KAGVTQTPRYLIKTRGQQVTLSCSPISGHRSVSWYQQTPGQGLQFLFEYFSETQRNKGNFPGRFSGRQFSNSRSEMNVSTLELGDSALYLCASSLWGSGGASDTQYFGPGTRLTVL.

This clonotype was counted between two and nine times. This sequence joins TRBV11-2 and TRBJ2-3; D is undetermined. Germline V CDR1 and CDR2: SGHAT, FQNNGV. Trimming took off 3 bases at V and 5 bases at J, with 9 bases between the two ends. The CDR3 has 13 residues. CDR3 amino acids: CASSLASQDTQYF. The CDR3 DNA follows: TGTGCCAGCAGCTTGGCGTCCCAAGATACGCAGTATTTT.

This clonotype was observed at least ten times. J is TRBJ2-7 and V is TRBV20-1, with D perhaps TRBD1 (5 bases). Looked up from germline, CDR1 is DFQATT and CDR2 is SNEGSKA (reference sequence). The germline V and J ends were trimmed by 3 bases and 3 bases, with 6 bases remaining between them. The CDR3 consists of 11 residues. The CDR3 DNA follows: TGCAGTGCTAGTAGGGGCTACGAGCAGTACTTC. It yields the protein CSASRGYEQYF.

The V gene is TRBV20-1, the J gene TRBJ2-3, with no clear D. Germline values: CDR1 DFQATT, CDR2 SNEGSKA (reference sequence). The CDR3 runs 12 residues. Between the trimmed V and J ends, which lost 0 bases and 5 bases, there was a span of 6 bases. This CDR3 is CSAREAIDTQYF. The CDR3 coding sequence is TGCAGTGCTAGAGAGGCGATAGATACGCAGTATTTT.